This entry describes one TCR beta chain. Repertoires were generated with immunoSEQ multiplex PCR, while TCRdb's copy carries only in-frame clones and drops some. The sample includes 100,000 to 150,000 clones, about 90% of them seen just once. The record originates from a study of cytomegalovirus exposure and HLA in healthy donors. Germline CDR1 SQVTM, CDR2 ANQGSEA. The CDR3 is made up of 14 amino acids. V shed 6 bases, J shed 2 bases, and the junction held 7 bases outside the gene matches. The TCR sequence derives from a man aged 25-40 years in good health and CMV-seronegative. The genes are TRBV29-1 and TRBJ2-5; 9 bases agree with TRBD1. Sequences were obtained from PBMCs. The CDR3 loop reads CSVAEQGAQETQYF. CDR3 bases: TGCAGCGTGGCCGAACAGGGGGCACAAGAGACCCAGTACTTC.